What follows is one T cell receptor (beta chain) and its context. The target of this receptor is not known. No qualities accompany the bases; no much larger clone lies one base away. This entry comes from a study of shared clonotypes between healthy human individuals (TCRdb year 2020). Regarding the study in general: A couple of women and three men aged 18 to 49 years were included in the cohort. The study deeply sequenced blood TCR repertoires of about 5 healthy adults to estimate repertoire size and the extent of clonotype sharing between individuals. To increase sequencing depth and limit assay-specific biases, different laboratories used diverse techniques to prepare libraries and sequence TCR repertoires. Per donor, leukapheresis produced somewhere between about 0.94 and 10 billion PBMCs. Paper-wide results and their limitations: Only blood was sampled, and tissue TCR repertoires likely differ from those in blood. Because the study included a small number of donors, the genetic and exposure-history diversity represented was limited. Pairwise subsampling indicated that sequencing depth was expected to affect the degree of clonotype sharing among donors.

The germline V gene yields SGHRS for CDR1 and YFSETQ for CDR2. The V and J ends are trimmed by 4 bases and 3 bases, leaving 28 bases between them. The CDR3 runs 19 residues from the cysteine to the phenylalanine. Kept here is only the CDR3 DNA, which spans 57 bases and is read in frame from base 1. The donors were healthy, HIV-negative adults who had no recently reported acute infections or vaccinations. Every donor was a Caucasian adult living in Nashville, Tennessee, USA. For unsorted samples, tens of millions of PBMCs were counted, and genomic DNA was extracted using the QIAamp DNA Blood Mini kit. Blood was obtained by leukapheresis, after which PBMCs were separated by Ficoll-Histopaque density gradient centrifugation and cryopreserved in liquid nitrogen vapor phase. TCR CDR3 regions were amplified from genomic DNA by multiplex PCR using the deep immunoSEQ assay. For each cell subset, the extracted genomic DNA was distributed evenly across all wells of several immunoSEQ 96-well plates, and each plate served as one replicate. Each replicate PCR for unsorted PBMC received roughly 300 ng genomic DNA, equal to approximately 30,000 T cell genomes. Ten immunoSEQ deep assay plates were used to sequence the unsorted PBMC genomic DNA. Purified libraries were quantified with a Qubit 3.0 fluorometer, sized on a Bioanalyzer 2100, and re-quantified with the KAPA Library Quantification kit. Every immunoSEQ 96-well plate was sequenced on a separate single-read 150-cycle Illumina NextSeq 550 flow cell. The source study handled its data this way. Because the immunoSEQ output held only junctional sequences and lacked quality scores, the filtering could not match the filtering applied to full-length reads. Sequences were annotated with PyIR, a Python wrapper for IgBLAST v1.9, and V/J genes and CDR3 were assigned using IMGT germline references. Reads were removed for weak V/J assignments (E-value above 1e-6), missing CDR3, stop codons, out-of-frame junctions, or ambiguous translated residues. A V3J clonotype was defined by an identical inferred V gene, J gene, and CDR3 amino acid sequence. Percentage overlap between repertoires was computed as shared unique clonotypes divided by the size of the smaller repertoire. Richness of each repertoire was evaluated using RTK rarefaction, the Chao1 estimator, and Recon v2.1 estimates of unobserved clonotypes. Held by TCRdb, this immuneACCESS table contains in-frame sequences only and omits some clones. Under half of the omission traces to an unresolved V gene where checked; the cause of the rest is unknown. Clone size and V and J calls were adopted from that table, with D and trimming inferred from the DNA. This sample holds 450,000 to 500,000 clones; roughly 80% were observed only once. The top ten clones comprise roughly 12% of the sample.

This TCR was recovered from a woman aged 40-49 years in good health. Some clones in this sample may be carry-over from other donors' samples. The chain was built from TRBV5-1 and TRBJ1-1, with a weak D call of TRBD1 (5 bases match). Material for sequencing was PBMCs. The bases are TGCGCCAGCAGCCACCAATCGCCGACAGACTTGGCCGGGGACACTGAAGCTTTCTTT. It codes for CASSHQSPTDLAGDTEAFF.